Listed here are 17 T cell receptor beta chains from one sample, sequenced in a study of shared clonotypes between healthy human individuals. Data came from immunoSEQ multiplex PCR; TCRdb stores just in-frame clones and leaves some out. Counted here are 2 million to 2.5 million clones, under 95% occurring once; the ten biggest clones make up 0.3% to 0.45%. Sequences were obtained from naive CD4+ T cells from PBMCs. Subset specified: CD45RA+ positively selected. The receptors here all came from a young man in good health. Some clones in this sample may be carry-over from other donors' samples.

The rearrangement joins TRBV5-5 to TRBJ1-2, with TRBD1 as a possible D gene (5 bases). V was trimmed by 2 bases and J by 4 bases, leaving 9 bases between them. Germline V gene sequence: CDR1 SGHKS, CDR2 YYEKEE (reference sequence). This CDR3 has 13 residues. The CDR3 loop is CASSLADIYGYTF. The CDR3 coding sequence is TGTGCCAGCAGCTTAGCGGACATCTATGGCTACACCTTC.

The chain couples TRBV28 to TRBJ1-1; D uncertain. Germline-derived CDR1 and CDR2 are MDHEN and SYDVKM. Trimming removed 4 bases from V and 3 bases from J, with 15 bases in between. The CDR3 sequence is 15 residues long. DNA for the CDR3: TGTGCCAGCAGTTCGGCCGTTGTGGGTTACACTGAAGCTTTCTTT. Translation: CASSSAVVGYTEAFF.

This clone has more than one count but fewer than ten. The rearrangement joins TRBV28 to TRBJ1-5; D ambiguous. Germline CDR1 reads MDHEN; CDR2 reads SYDVKM. This CDR3 is 12 amino acids long. V gave up 3 bases and J gave up 11 bases, with 11 bases separating them. CDR3 sequence: CASSLVGRAQHF. Written as DNA, the CDR3 is TGTGCCAGCAGTTTGGTGGGGAGGGCCCAGCATTTT.

V and J are TRBV18 and TRBJ2-7; tentative D call: TRBD2 (6 bases). The CDR3 is made up of 14 amino acids. V lost 2 bases, J lost 2 bases, and 10 bases lay in between. The V gene's germline CDR1 is KGHSH and CDR2 LQKENI. The CDR3 DNA reads as TGTGCCAGCTCACCAAGGGACTCAGCCTACGAGCAGTACTTC. This encodes CASSPRDSAYEQYF.

In regard to this clone: Other nucleotide sequences in the sample specify the same CDR3. The rearrangement uses TRBV5-6 and TRBJ2-7; D is undetermined. V was clipped by 0 bases and J by 2 bases, with 6 bases between them. Germline lookup yields CDR1 SGHDT and CDR2 YYEEEE. This CDR3 comprises 13 residues. The chain's CDR3 is CASSLGRPYEQYF. CDR3 coding DNA: TGTGCCAGCAGCTTGGGCCGACCCTACGAGCAGTACTTC.

On this clone: Its ends do not fully match the called genes, so a read error is possible. The chain combines TRBV4-1 with TRBJ2-3; D ambiguous. Germline lookup yields CDR1 MGHRA and CDR2 YSYEKL. The CDR3 covers 13 residues. The CDR3 coding sequence is TGCGCCAGCAGTCAAGGCCGTCCCGATACGCAGTATTTT. This sequence encodes CASSQGRPDTQYF.

This chain links TRBV6-5 with TRBJ1-4; maybe TRBD1 (6 bases). Germline V CDR1 and CDR2: MNHEY, SVGAGI. V shed 5 bases and J shed 15 bases, with 16 bases lying between them. This CDR3 is 12 amino acids long. CDR3 residues: CASSNKGGLLFF. CDR3 nucleotide sequence: TGTGCCAGCAGTAACAAAGGGGGATTATTGTTTTTT.

This rearrangement joins TRBV2 to TRBJ2-4; 8 nucleotides line up with TRBD2. Germline-derived CDR1 and CDR2 are SNHLY and FYNNEI. The V and J ends lost 6 bases and 7 bases, in that order; junction bases with no gene match: 11. The CDR3 is made up of 15 amino acids. CDR3 DNA: TGTGCCAGCAGCCCGGACATACCGGGGGGGAACATTCAGTACTTC. It yields the protein CASSPDIPGGNIQYF. Full variable domain (missing parts from reference TRBV2 and TRBJ2-4): EPEVTQTPSHQVTQMGQEVILRCVPISNHLYFYWYRQILGQKVEFLVSFYNNEISEKSEIFDDQFSVERPDGSNFTLKIRSTKLEDSAMYFCASSPDIPGGNIQYFGAGTRLSVL.

This clone was recorded once. The chain joins TRBV19 to TRBJ1-1; the match to TRBD1 covers 8 bases. This CDR3 comprises 20 residues. CDR1 and CDR2 (germline): LNHDA, SQIVND (reference sequence). V lost 1 base and J lost 1; bases outside the gene matches: 17. For the CDR3, the DNA is TGTGCCAGTAGTATAGCGATCCCCGGACAGGGCCGCAGCGGGAACACTGAAGCTTTCTTT. Translated, it gives CASSIAIPGQGRSGNTEAFF.

The J gene is TRBJ2-7, the V gene TRBV29-1; either TRBD1 or TRBD2 may supply D (5 bases each). Germline loops: CDR1 SQVTM, CDR2 ANQGSEA. The CDR3 is made up of 15 amino acids. V was clipped by 5 bases and J by 2 bases, with 19 bases between them. CDR3 bases: TGCAGCGTTTCCCGAGGGGATTCAGGTCCCTACGAGCAGTACTTC. Its protein is CSVSRGDSGPYEQYF.

The chain couples TRBV7-9 to TRBJ1-4, with 8 bases lining up with TRBD1. The length of the CDR3 is 15 residues. Germline CDR1 and CDR2: SEHNR and FQNEAQ (reference sequence). V dropped 5 bases and J dropped 5; count of bases not matched to a gene: 7. CDR3: CASSGRDRRNEKLFF. The CDR3 DNA reads TGTGCCAGCAGCGGCCGGGACAGGAGGAATGAAAAACTGTTTTTT.

The chain employs TRBV4-1 and TRBJ2-7; D unclear. CDR1 MGHRA and CDR2 YSYEKL come from the germline V gene. The CDR3 spans 14 residues. Trimming pared 4 bases from V and 0 bases from J, leaving 10 bases between. This chain's CDR3 is CASSPRLDSYEQYF. CDR3 DNA: TGCGCCAGCAGCCCCCGTCTGGACTCCTACGAGCAGTACTTC.

This chain uses TRBV28 with TRBJ2-7; D may be TRBD2 (7 bases). Germline V gene data show CDR1 as MDHEN and CDR2 as SYDVKM. The CDR3 sequence is 14 residues long. Trimming cost V 7 bases and J 2 bases, with 15 bases left between them. The CDR3 reads CASNKEGGAYEQYF. The CDR3 bases are TGTGCCAGCAACAAGGAAGGGGGGGCCTACGAGCAGTACTTC.

The V gene is TRBV4-2, the J gene TRBJ2-2; possibly TRBD2 for D (5 bases). This CDR3 contains 13 residues. Trimming stripped 8 bases from V and 5 bases from J, with 12 bases between. Germline V lookup: CDR1 LGHNA, CDR2 YNFKEQ. CDR3 region: CASEEGGTGELFF. CDR3 sequence (DNA): TGTGCCAGCGAAGAGGGTGGGACCGGGGAGCTGTTTTTT.

CDR3 nucleotides: TGTGCCAGCTCACTCCAGGGGGCCAGCGCCTACGAGCAGTACTTC. It codes for CASSLQGASAYEQYF. J is TRBJ2-7 and V is TRBV18; the match to TRBD1 covers 8 bases. The ends lost 4 bases at V and 2 bases at J; junction bases unmatched: 7. CDR1 KGHSH and CDR2 LQKENI come from the germline V gene. CDR3 length equals 15 residues. The variable domain in full, completed from reference TRBV18 and TRBJ2-7, reads NAGVMQNPRHLVRRRGQEARLRCSPMKGHSHVYWYRQLPEEGLKFMVYLQKENIIDESGMPKERFSAEFPKEGPSILRIQQVVRGDSAAYFCASSLQGASAYEQYFGPGTRLTVT.

The V and J genes are TRBV5-8 and TRBJ2-3, with 8 positions matching TRBD1. The CDR3 is 16 amino acids. CDR1 is SGHTS and CDR2 is YDEGEE in the germline V gene. The trim removed 4 bases at V and 1 base at J, leaving 8 bases unmatched. The CDR3, as DNA: TGTGCCAGCAGCCCCCGCGGACAGGGACGCACAGATACGCAGTATTTT. It encodes CASSPRGQGRTDTQYF.

The chain carries TRBV25-1 and TRBJ2-1; D is uncertain. This CDR3 is 11 amino acids long. Trimming stripped 3 bases from V and 7 bases from J, with 4 bases between. Germline CDR1 MGHDK, CDR2 SYGVNS. The DNA of the CDR3 is TGTGCCAGCAGTGACCGGAATGAGCAGTTCTTC. Its protein product is CASSDRNEQFF.